Here is one TCR beta chain with its context. Clones were read by immunoSEQ multiplex PCR, and TCRdb kept only the in-frame ones, dropping some. The data show about 13,000 clones, with more than 70% seen just once and approximately 15% held by the top ten. These data originate in a study of radiotherapy plus CTLA-4 blockade in lung cancer. The ends were cut back, 4 bases at V and 4 bases at J, with 20 bases in the middle. In germline, CDR1 is MRHNA, CDR2 SNTAGT. The length of the CDR3 is 17 residues. This material consisted of peripheral blood, taken from a patient treated with radiotherapy plus ipilimumab. The TCR sequence derives from a human donor with non-small cell lung cancer that progressed on radiotherapy plus ipilimumab. Some clones in this sample may be carry-over from other donors' samples. V is TRBV6-4 and J is TRBJ1-3; D may be TRBD1 (6 bases). The CDR3 loop is CASSGQGSQQGGNTIYF. CDR3 coding DNA: TGTGCCAGCAGTGGTCAGGGAAGCCAGCAGGGGGGAAACACCATATATTTT.